Described below is a single TCR beta chain sequence and its context. The CDR3 has 14 residues. V was pared by 4 bases and J by 3 bases, with 14 bases between. Germline CDR1 is SGHRS and CDR2 is YFSETQ. This record belongs to a study of technical replicates of blood from a few donors. Sequenced by immunoSEQ multiplex PCR; TCRdb stores in-frame clones only, minus some. The sample yields approximately 97,000 clones, roughly 95% seen once. V and J are TRBV5-1 and TRBJ2-7; D perhaps matches TRBD2 (6 bases). The specimen was T cells isolated from PBMCs. The sequence came from a human donor in good health. As DNA, the CDR3 is TGCGCCAGCAGCCCGGGACTTTCGGACTACGAGCAGTACTTC. Amino acid sequence: CASSPGLSDYEQYF.